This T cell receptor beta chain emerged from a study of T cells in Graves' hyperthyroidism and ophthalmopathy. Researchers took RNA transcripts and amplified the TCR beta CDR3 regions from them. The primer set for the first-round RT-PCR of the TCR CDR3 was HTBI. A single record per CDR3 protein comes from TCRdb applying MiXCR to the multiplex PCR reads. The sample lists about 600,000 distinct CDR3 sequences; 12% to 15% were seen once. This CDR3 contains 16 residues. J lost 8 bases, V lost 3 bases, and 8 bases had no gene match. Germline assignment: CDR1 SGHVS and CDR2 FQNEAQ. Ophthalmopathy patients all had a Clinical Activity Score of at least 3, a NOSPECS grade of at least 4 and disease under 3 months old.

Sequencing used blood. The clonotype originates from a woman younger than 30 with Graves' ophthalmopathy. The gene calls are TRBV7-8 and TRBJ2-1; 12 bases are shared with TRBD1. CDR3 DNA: TGTGCCAGCAGCTTTTTTGGGACAGGGGGCCCCGATGAGCAGTTCTTC. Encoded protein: CASSFFGTGGPDEQFF. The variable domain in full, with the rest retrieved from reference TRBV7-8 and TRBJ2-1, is GAGVSQSPRYKVAKRGQDVALRCDPISGHVSLFWYQQALGQGPEFLTYFQNEAQLDKSGLPSDRFFAERPEGSVSTLKIQRTQQEDSAVYLCASSFFGTGGPDEQFFGPGTRLTVL.